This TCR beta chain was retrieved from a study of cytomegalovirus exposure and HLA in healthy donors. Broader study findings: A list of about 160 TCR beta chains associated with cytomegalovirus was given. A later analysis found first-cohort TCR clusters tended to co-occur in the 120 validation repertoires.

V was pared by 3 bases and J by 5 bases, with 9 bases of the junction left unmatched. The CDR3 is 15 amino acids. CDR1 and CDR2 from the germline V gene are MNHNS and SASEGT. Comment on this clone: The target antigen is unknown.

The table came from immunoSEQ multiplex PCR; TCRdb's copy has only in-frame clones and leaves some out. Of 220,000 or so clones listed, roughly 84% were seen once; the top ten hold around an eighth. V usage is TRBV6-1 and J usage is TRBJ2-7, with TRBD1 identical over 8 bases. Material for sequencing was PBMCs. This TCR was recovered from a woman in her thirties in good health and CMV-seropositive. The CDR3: CASSDSAGGVDEQYF. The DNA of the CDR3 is TGTGCCAGCAGTGATTCTGCAGGGGGCGTGGACGAGCAGTACTTC.